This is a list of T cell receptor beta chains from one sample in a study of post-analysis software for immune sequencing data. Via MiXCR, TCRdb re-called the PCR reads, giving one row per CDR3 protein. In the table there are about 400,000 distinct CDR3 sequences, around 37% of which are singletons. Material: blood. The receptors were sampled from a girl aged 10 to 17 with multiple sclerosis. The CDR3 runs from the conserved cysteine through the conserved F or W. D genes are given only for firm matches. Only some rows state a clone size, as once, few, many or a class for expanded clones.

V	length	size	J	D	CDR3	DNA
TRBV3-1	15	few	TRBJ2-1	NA	CASTQRGRTYNEQFF	TGTGCCAGCACCCAACGGGGGCGGACCTACAATGAGCAGTTCTTC
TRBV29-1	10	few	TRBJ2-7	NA	CSVRTGEQYF	TGCAGCGTTAGGACGGGCGAGCAGTACTTC
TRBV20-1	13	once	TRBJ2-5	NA	CSAQEVSEETQYF	TGCAGTGCCCAAGAGGTCTCAGAAGAGACCCAGTACTTC
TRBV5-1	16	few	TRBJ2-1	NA	CASSSAVRGRGNEQFF	TGCGCCAGCAGCTCCGCGGTCAGGGGAAGGGGCAATGAGCAGTTCTTC
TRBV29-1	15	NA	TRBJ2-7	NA	CNVGQGDRSSYEQYF	TGCAACGTTGGTCAGGGCGACAGGAGCTCCTACGAGCAGTACTTC
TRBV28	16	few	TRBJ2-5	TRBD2	CASSLFSGGAGKTQYF	TGTGCCAGCAGTTTATTTAGCGGGGGGGCTGGAAAGACCCAGTACTTC
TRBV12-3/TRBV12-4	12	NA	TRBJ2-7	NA	CASRLSSYEQYF	TGTGCCAGCAGGCTGAGCTCCTACGAGCAGTACTTC
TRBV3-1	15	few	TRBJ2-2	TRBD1	CASSWGQAGTGELFF	TGTGCCAGCAGCTGGGGACAGGCGGGCACCGGGGAGCTGTTTTTT
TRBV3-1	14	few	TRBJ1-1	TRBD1	CASSRLQGYTEAFF	TGTGCCAGCAGCCGCCTACAGGGGTACACTGAAGCTTTCTTT
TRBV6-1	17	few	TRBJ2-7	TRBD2	CASSPLPSSGGLYEQYF	TGTGCCAGCAGTCCCCTCCCCTCTAGCGGGGGATTATACGAGCAGTACTTC
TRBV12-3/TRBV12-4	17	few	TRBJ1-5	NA	CASSLWAGTYSNQPQHF	TGTGCCAGCAGTTTGTGGGCAGGGACCTATAGCAATCAGCCCCAGCATTTT
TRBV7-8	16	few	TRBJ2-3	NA	CASSLARLARTDTQYF	TGTGCCAGCAGCTTAGCGCGCCTAGCACGCACAGATACGCAGTATTTT
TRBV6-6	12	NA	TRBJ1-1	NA	CASSEAGGEAFF	TGTGCCAGCAGTGAGGCCGGAGGCGAAGCTTTCTTT
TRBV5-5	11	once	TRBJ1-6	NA	CASSTDSPLHF	TGTGCCAGCAGCACAGATTCACCCCTCCACTTT
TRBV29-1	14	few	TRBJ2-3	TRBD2	CSVGAGGSTDTQYF	TGCAGCGTTGGAGCGGGGGGCTCCACAGATACGCAGTATTTT
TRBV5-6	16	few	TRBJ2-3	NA	CASSSYGTLRIDTQYF	TGTGCCAGCAGCTCTTACGGGACATTAAGGATAGATACGCAGTATTTT
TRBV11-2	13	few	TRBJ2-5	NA	CASSLADQETQYF	TGTGCCAGCAGCCTGGCGGACCAAGAGACCCAGTACTTC
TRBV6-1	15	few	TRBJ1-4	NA	CASSEAQTGDEKLFF	TGTGCCAGCAGTGAAGCGCAGACAGGAGATGAAAAACTGTTTTTT
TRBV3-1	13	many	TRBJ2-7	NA	CASSQLGAYEQYF	TGTGCCAGCAGCCAACTTGGGGCCTACGAGCAGTACTTC
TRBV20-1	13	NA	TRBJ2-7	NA	CSAGRDLRDEQYF	TGCAGTGCTGGCCGGGACTTGAGGGACGAGCAGTACTTC
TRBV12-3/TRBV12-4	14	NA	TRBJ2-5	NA	CASSPQGDQETQYF	TGTGCCAGCAGTCCACAGGGCGATCAAGAGACCCAGTACTTC
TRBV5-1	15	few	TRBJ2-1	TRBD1	CASSSRTGGNTEQFF	TGCGCCAGCAGCTCACGGACAGGGGGGAATACTGAGCAGTTCTTC
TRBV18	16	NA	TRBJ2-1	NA	CASSPTLSSSYNEQFF	TGTGCCAGCTCACCCACACTTAGCAGCTCCTACAATGAGCAGTTCTTC
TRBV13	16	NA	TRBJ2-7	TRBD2	CASSTRETARFYEQYF	TGTGCCAGCAGCACGCGGGAGACAGCGAGATTCTACGAGCAGTACTTC
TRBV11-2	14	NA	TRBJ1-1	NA	CASSLVSQGLGAFF	TGTGCCAGCAGCTTAGTATCCCAAGGCCTTGGAGCTTTCTTT
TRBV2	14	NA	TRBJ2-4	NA	CASSPAVGVDIQYF	TGTGCCAGCAGTCCCGCGGTGGGGGTGGACATTCAGTACTTC
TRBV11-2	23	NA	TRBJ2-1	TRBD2	CASSLDSGGWTSGGSSSYNEQFF	TGTGCCAGCAGCTTAGATTCGGGAGGGTGGACTAGCGGGGGGTCGAGCTCCTACAATGAGCAGTTCTTC
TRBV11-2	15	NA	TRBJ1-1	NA	CASSLETNLNTEAFF	TGTGCCAGCAGCTTAGAAACGAATCTGAACACTGAAGCTTTCTTT
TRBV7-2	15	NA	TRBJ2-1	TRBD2	CASSPPGLATDEQFF	TGTGCCAGCAGCCCGCCGGGACTAGCTACTGATGAGCAGTTCTTC
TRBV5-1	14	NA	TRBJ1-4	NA	CAGSGSSTNEKLFF	TGCGCCGGCAGTGGCAGTTCAACTAATGAAAAACTGTTTTTT
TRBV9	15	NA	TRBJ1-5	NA	CASSGLDSPNQPQHF	TGTGCCAGCAGCGGGCTCGACAGCCCCAATCAGCCCCAGCATTTT
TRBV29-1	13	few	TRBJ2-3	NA	CSVRDGATDTQYF	TGCAGCGTCCGAGACGGGGCCACAGATACGCAGTATTTT
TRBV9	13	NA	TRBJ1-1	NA	CASSVTGTTEAFF	TGTGCCAGCAGCGTAACAGGGACCACTGAAGCTTTCTTT
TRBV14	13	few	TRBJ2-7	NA	CASSPFEPYEQYF	TGTGCCAGCAGCCCATTCGAGCCCTACGAGCAGTACTTC
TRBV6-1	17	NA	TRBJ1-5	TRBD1	CASRPFGTGALNQPQHF	TGTGCCAGCAGGCCTTTCGGGACAGGGGCGCTGAATCAGCCCCAGCATTTT
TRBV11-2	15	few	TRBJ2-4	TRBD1	CASSRVGQGKNIQYF	TGTGCCAGCAGCAGGGTAGGACAGGGGAAAAACATTCAGTACTTC
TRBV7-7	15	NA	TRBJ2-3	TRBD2	CASSKTSGATDTQYF	TGTGCTAGCAGCAAGACTAGCGGGGCCACAGATACGCAGTATTTT
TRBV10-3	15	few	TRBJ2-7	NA	CAIGGDTGLYDEQYF	TGTGCCATCGGGGGGGACACAGGGTTATATGACGAGCAGTACTTC
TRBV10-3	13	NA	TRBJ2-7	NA	CAISERIMGEQYF	TGTGCCATCAGTGAACGAATCATGGGCGAGCAGTACTTC
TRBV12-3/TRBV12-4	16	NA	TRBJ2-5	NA	CASSPSKKGGEETQYF	TGTGCCAGCAGTCCCTCCAAAAAAGGAGGCGAAGAGACCCAGTACTTC
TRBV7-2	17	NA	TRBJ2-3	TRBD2	CASSLALSGHSTDTQYF	TGTGCCAGCAGCTTAGCGCTTAGCGGGCACAGCACAGATACGCAGTATTTT
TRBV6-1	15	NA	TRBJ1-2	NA	CASSEAGAGNYGYTF	TGTGCCAGCAGTGAAGCGGGGGCTGGAAACTATGGCTACACCTTC
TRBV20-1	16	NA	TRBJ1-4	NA	CSANDGRSATNEKRFF	TGCAGTGCTAACGACGGACGGAGTGCAACTAATGAAAAACGGTTTTTT
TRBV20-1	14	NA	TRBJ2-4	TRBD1	CSARQGQDVNIQYF	TGCAGTGCCCGGCAGGGACAGGACGTGAACATTCAGTACTTC
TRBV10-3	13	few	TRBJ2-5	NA	CAIMGRVGETQYF	TGTGCCATCATGGGCAGGGTTGGGGAGACCCAGTACTTC
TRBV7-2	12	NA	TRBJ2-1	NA	CASSHPRNEQFF	TGTGCCAGCAGCCATCCGAGAAATGAGCAGTTCTTC
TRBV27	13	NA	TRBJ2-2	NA	CASSLGGPGELFF	TGTGCCAGCAGTCTGGGGGGCCCCGGGGAGCTGTTTTTT
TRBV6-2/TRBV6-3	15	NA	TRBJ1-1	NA	CASSYMNRENTEAFF	TGTGCCAGCAGTTACATGAACAGGGAGAACACTGAAGCTTTCTTT
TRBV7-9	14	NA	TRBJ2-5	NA	CASSFLGTEETQYF	TGTGCCAGCAGCTTCCTAGGGACGGAAGAGACCCAGTACTTC
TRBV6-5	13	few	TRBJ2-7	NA	CASSGESSYEQYF	TGTGCCAGCAGTGGTGAGAGCTCCTACGAGCAGTACTTC
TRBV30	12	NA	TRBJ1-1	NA	CAWSGWYTEAFF	TGTGCCTGGAGTGGGTGGTACACTGAAGCTTTCTTT
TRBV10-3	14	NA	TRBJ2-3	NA	CAIRETGRSGTQYF	TGTGCCATCAGAGAGACAGGGAGGTCGGGTACGCAGTATTTT
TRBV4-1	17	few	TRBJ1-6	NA	CASSHPLEGPTKSPLHF	TGCGCCAGCAGCCACCCACTGGAGGGGCCCACGAAATCACCCCTCCACTTT